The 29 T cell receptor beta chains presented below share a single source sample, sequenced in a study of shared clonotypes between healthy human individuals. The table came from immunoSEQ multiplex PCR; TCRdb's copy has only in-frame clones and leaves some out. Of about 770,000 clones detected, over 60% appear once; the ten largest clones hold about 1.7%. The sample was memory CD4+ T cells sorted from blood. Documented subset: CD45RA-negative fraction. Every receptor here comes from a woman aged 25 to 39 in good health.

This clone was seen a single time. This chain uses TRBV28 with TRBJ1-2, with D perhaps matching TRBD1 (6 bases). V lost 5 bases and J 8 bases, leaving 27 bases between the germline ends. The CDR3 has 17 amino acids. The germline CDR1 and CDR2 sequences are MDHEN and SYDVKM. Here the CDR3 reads CASSPNLGAPSRVGYTF. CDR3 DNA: TGTGCCAGCAGTCCAAACCTGGGGGCACCCTCTAGGGTGGGCTACACCTTC.

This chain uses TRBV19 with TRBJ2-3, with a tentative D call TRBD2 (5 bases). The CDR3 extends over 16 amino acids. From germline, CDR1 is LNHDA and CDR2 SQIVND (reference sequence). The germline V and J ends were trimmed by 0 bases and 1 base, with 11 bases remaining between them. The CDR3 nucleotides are TGTGCCAGTAGTATAGAGGCAGCGGCACGCACAGATACGCAGTATTTT. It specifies CASSIEAAARTDTQYF.

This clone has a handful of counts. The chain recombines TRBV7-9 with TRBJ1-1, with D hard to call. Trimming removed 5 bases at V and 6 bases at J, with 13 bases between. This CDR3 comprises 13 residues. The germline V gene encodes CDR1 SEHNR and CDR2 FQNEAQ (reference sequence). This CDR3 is CASSATRSSEAFF. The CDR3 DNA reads TGTGCCAGCAGCGCTACCCGGTCCTCTGAAGCTTTCTTT.

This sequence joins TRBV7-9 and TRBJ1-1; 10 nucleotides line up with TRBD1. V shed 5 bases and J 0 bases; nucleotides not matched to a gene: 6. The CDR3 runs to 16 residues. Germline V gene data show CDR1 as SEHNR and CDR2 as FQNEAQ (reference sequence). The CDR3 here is CASSPRQGAMNTEAFF. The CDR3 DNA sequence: TGTGCCAGCAGCCCCCGACAGGGGGCAATGAACACTGAAGCTTTCTTT.

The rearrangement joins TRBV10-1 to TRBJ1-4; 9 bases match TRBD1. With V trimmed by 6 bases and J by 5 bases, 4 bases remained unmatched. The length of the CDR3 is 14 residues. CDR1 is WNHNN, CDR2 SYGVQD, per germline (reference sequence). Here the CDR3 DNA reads TGCGCCAGCAGCCCGGGACAGGGAAATGAAAAACTGTTTTTT. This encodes CASSPGQGNEKLFF.

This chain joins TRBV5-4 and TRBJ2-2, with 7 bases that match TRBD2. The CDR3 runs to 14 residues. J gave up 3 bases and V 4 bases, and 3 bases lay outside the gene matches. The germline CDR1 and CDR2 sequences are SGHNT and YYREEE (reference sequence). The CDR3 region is CASSSGTYTGELFF. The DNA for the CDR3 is TGTGCCAGCAGCAGCGGGACTTACACCGGGGAGCTGTTTTTT. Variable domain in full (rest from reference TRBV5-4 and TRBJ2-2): ETGVTQSPTHLIKTRGQQVTLRCSSQSGHNTVSWYQQALGQGPQFIFQYYREEENGRGNFPPRFSGLQFPNYSSELNVNALELDDSALYLCASSSGTYTGELFFGEGSRLTVL.

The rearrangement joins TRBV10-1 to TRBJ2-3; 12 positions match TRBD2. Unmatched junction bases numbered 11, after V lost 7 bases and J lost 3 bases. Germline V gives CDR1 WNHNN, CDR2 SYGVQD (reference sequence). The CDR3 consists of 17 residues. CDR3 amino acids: CASTGLAGLIGTDTQYF. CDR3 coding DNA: TGCGCCAGCACCGGACTAGCGGGATTAATAGGGACAGATACGCAGTATTTT.

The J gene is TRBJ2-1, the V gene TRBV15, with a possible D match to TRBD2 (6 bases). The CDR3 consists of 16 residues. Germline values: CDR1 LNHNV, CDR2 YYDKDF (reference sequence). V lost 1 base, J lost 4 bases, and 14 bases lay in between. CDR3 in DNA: TGTGCCACCAGCAGAGTTGAGGGAGGAACATACAATGAGCAGTTCTTC. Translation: CATSRVEGGTYNEQFF.

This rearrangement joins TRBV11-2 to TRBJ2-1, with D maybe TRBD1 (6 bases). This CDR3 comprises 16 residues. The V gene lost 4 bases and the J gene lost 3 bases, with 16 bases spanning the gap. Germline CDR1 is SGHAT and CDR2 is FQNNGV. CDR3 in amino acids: CASSSYARGNYNEQFF. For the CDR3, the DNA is TGTGCCAGCAGCTCCTATGCTAGGGGGAACTACAATGAGCAGTTCTTC.

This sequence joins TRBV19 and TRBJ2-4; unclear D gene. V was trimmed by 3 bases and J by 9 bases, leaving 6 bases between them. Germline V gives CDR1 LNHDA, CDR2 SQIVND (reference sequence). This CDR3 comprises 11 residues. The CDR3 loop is CASSISGIQYF. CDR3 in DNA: TGTGCCAGTAGTATTTCTGGCATTCAGTACTTC.

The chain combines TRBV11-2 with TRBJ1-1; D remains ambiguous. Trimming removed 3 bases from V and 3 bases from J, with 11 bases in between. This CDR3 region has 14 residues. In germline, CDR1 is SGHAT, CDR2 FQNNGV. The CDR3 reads CASSFFEQDTEAFF. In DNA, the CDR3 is TGTGCCAGCAGCTTTTTTGAGCAGGACACTGAAGCTTTCTTT.

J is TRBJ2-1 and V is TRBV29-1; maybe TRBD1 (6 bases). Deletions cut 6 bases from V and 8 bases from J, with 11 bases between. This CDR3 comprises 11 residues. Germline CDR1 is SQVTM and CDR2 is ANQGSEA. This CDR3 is CSVGQSYEQFF. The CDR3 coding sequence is TGCAGCGTAGGACAGTCCTATGAGCAGTTCTTC.

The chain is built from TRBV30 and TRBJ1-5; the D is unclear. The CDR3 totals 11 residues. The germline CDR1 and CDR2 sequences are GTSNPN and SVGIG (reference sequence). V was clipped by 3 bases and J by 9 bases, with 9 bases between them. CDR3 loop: CAWSVAGPQHF. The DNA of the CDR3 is TGTGCCTGGAGCGTCGCGGGGCCCCAGCATTTT.

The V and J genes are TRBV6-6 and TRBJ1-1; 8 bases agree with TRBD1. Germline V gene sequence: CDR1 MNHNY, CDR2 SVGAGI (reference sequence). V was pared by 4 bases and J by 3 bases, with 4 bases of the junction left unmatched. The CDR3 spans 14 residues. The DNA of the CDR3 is TGTGCCAGCAGTTCCAGGGGGCGGGACACTGAAGCTTTCTTT. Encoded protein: CASSSRGRDTEAFF.

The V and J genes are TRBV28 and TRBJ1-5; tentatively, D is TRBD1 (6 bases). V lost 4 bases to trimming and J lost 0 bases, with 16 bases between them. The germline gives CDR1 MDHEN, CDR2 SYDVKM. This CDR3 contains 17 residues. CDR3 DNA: TGTGCCAGCAGTTCACGTACAGGGATGTATAGCAATCAGCCCCAGCATTTT. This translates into CASSSRTGMYSNQPQHF.

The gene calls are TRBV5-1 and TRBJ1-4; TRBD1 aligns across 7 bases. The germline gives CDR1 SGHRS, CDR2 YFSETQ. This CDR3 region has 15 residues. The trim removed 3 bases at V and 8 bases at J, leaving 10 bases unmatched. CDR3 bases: TGCGCCAGCAGCTGGACAGGCGAAGGTCGGGAAAAACTGTTTTTT. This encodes CASSWTGEGREKLFF.

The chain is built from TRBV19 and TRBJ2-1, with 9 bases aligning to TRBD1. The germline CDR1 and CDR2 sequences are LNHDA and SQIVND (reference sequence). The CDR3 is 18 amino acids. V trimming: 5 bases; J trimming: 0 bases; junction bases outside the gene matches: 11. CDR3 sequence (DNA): TGTGCCAGTAGTCCCGGGACAGGGATGGAGATCTCCTACAATGAGCAGTTCTTC. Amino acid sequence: CASSPGTGMEISYNEQFF.

The CDR3 coding sequence is TGTGCCACCAGCAGCATTAGGGAATCCGGCACAGATACGCAGTATTTT. This translates into CATSSIRESGTDTQYF. V usage is TRBV15 and J usage is TRBJ2-3; D not certain. Per germline, CDR1 LNHNV and CDR2 YYDKDF (reference sequence). With 3 bases removed from V and 1 base from J, the gap between germline ends came to 14 bases. This CDR3 comprises 16 residues.

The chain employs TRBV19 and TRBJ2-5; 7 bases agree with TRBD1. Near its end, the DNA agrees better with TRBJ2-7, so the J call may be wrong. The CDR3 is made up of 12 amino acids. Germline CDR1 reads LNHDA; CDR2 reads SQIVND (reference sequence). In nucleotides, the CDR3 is TGTGCCAGTAGTATCAAGGGGGCCGAGCAGTACTTC. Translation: CASSIKGAEQYF.

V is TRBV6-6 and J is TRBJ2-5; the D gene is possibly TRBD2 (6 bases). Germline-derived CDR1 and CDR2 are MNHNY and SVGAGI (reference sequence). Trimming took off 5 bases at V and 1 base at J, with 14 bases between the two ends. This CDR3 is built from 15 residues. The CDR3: CASSKRAAGQETQYF. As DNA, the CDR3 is TGTGCCAGCAGTAAGCGGGCCGCAGGCCAAGAGACCCAGTACTTC.

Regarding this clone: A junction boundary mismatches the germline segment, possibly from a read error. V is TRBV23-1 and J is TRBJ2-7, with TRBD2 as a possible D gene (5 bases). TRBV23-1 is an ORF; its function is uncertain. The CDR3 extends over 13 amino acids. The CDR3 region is CASSPTSLRESAF. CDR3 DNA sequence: TGCGCCAGCAGCCCGACTTCGCTCCGGGAATCGGCTTTC.

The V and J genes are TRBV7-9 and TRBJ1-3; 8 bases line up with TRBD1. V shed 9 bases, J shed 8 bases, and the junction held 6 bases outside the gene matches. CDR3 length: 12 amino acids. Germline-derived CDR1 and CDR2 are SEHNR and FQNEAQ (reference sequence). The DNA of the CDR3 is TGTGCCAGTAACGGACAGGGATACACCATATATTTT. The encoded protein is CASNGQGYTIYF.

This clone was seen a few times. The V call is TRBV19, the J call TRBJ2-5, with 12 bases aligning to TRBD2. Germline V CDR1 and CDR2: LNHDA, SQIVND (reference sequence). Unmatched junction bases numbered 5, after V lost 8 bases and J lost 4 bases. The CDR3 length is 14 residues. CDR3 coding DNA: TGTGCCAGTTCTCAGGGACTAGCGGGAGAGACCCAGTACTTC. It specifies CASSQGLAGETQYF.

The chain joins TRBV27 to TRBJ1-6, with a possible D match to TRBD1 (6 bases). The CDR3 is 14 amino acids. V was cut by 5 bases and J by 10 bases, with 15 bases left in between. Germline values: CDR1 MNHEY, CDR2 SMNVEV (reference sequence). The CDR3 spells CASSNSRGTSPLHF. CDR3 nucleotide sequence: TGTGCCAGCAGTAACTCCAGGGGAACATCACCCCTCCACTTT.

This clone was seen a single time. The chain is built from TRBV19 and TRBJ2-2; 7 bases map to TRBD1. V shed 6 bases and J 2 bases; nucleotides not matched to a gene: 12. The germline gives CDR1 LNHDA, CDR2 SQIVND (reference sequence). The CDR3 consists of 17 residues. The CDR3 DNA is TGTGCCAGTAGCCCGTATATGGGACAGTCAAACACCGGGGAGCTGTTTTTT. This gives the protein CASSPYMGQSNTGELFF. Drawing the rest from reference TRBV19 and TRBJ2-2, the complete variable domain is DGGITQSPKYLFRKEGQNVTLSCEQNLNHDAMYWYRQDPGQGLRLIYYSQIVNDFQKGDIAEGYSVSREKKESFPLTVTSAQKNPTAFYLCASSPYMGQSNTGELFFGEGSRLTVL.

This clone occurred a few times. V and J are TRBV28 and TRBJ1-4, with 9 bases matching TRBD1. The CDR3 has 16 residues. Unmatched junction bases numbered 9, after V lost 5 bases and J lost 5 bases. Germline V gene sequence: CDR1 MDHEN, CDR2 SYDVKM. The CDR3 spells CASSTGAGTGNEKLFF. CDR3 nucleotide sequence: TGTGCCAGCAGTACTGGGGCCGGGACAGGGAATGAAAAACTGTTTTTT.

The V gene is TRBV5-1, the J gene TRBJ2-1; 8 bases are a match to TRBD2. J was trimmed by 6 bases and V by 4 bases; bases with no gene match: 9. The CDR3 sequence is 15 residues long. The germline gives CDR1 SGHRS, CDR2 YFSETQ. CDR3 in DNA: TGCGCCAGCAGCGGACAAGCGGGAGTCTCCAATGAGCAGTTCTTC. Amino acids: CASSGQAGVSNEQFF.

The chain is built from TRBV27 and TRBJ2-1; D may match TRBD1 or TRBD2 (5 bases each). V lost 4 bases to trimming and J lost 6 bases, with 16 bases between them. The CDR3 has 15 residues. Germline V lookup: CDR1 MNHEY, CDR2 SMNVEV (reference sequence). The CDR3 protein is CASSSNRDRSNEQFF. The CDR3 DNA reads TGTGCCAGCAGTTCGAACCGGGACCGATCCAATGAGCAGTTCTTC.

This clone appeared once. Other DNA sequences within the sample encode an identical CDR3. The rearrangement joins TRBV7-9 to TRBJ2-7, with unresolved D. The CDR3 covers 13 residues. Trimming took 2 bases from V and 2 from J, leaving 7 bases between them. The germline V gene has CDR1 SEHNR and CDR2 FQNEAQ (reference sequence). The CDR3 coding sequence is TGTGCCAGCAGCTTAATTGGGGCCTACGAGCAGTACTTC. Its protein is CASSLIGAYEQYF.